The sequence of this TCR beta chain was determined in a study of T cells after yellow fever vaccination. Study-wide findings and caveats: A faster peak, day 5 versus 15, was reached by the weaker secondary response. Some clonotypes were seen in both the CD4 and the CD8 compartments. These made up a small share and likely arose from convergent recombination.

This clonotype was seen at least ten times. The antigen is undetermined. MiXCR, applied by TCRdb to the 5' RACE reads, yields one record per CDR3 protein. This table has more than 200,000 distinct CDR3 sequences, 3.6% appearing once. Germline assignment: CDR1 SGHTA and CDR2 FQGNSA. The CDR3 covers 14 residues. Trimming left V 5 bases short and J 6 bases short, with 16 bases between. The V call is TRBV7-2, the J call TRBJ1-1; D might be TRBD1 (5 bases). This TCR was sampled from a man aged 18 to 30 who received the YFV17D yellow fever vaccine. The specimen comprised PBMCs, sampled 15 days after the yellow fever booster vaccination. The CDR3 DNA reads as TGTGCCAGCAGCAGCAACCAGGGTATCGCTGAAGCTTTCTTT. The encoded protein is CASSSNQGIAEAFF.